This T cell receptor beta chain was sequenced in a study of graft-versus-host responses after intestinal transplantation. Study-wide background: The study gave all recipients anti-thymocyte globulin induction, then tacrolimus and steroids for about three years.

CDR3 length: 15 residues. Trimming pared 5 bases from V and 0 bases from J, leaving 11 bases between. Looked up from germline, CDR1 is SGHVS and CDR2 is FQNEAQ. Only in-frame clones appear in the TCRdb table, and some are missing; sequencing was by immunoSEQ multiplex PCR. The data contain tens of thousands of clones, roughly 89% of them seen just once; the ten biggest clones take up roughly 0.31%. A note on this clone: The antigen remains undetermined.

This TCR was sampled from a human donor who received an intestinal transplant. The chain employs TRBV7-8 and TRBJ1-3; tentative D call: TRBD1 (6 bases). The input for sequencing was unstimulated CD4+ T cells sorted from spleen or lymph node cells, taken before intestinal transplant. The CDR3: CASSPGTLSGNTIYF. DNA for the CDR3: TGTGCCAGCAGCCCAGGGACACTCTCTGGAAACACCATATATTTT.